These 6 T cell receptor beta chains share one sample of origin, sequenced in a study of blood T cell repertoires in COVID-19. The method was immunoSEQ multiplex PCR; TCRdb's version includes in-frame clones alone and lacks a portion of them. Of roughly 200,000 clones listed, roughly 80% are singletons. Sample: peripheral blood. All receptors derive from a man aged 50-59 years with active or convalescent COVID-19.

With regard to this clone: One end of the junction does not line up with germline, which may come from a read error. The chain employs TRBV27 and TRBJ1-1; perhaps TRBD1 as D (6 bases). The CDR3 spans 14 residues. In germline, CDR1 is MNHEY, CDR2 SMNVEV (reference sequence). CDR3 bases: TGTGCCAGCAGAGACCACGGGACATCCTTGAAGGAGGCCTTT. As protein: CASRDHGTSLKEAF.

This clone was counted only a few times. J is TRBJ1-5 and V is TRBV28; 7 positions match TRBD1. The V segment lost 6 bases and the J segment 2 bases; nucleotides outside the gene matches: 1. CDR3 length: 13 residues. Germline V gene sequence: CDR1 MDHEN, CDR2 SYDVKM. The CDR3 loop is CASRTGGNQPQHF. The CDR3 DNA sequence: TGTGCCAGCAGAACAGGGGGCAATCAGCCCCAGCATTTT.

This clone was found a few times. V usage is TRBV4-2 and J usage is TRBJ2-2; 15 nucleotides align to TRBD2. Unmatched junction bases numbered 3, after V lost 2 bases and J lost 5 bases. The germline gives CDR1 LGHNA, CDR2 YNFKEQ. The CDR3 has 17 amino acids. CDR3 DNA sequence: TGTGCCAGCAGCCAACCCGGGACTAGCGGGGGGACCGGGGAGCTGTTTTTT. Protein: CASSQPGTSGGTGELFF.

CDR3 coding DNA: TGTGCCAGCAGGCTGACTAGCGGGGGGGCCAATGAGCAGTTCTTC. It translates to CASRLTSGGANEQFF. The V gene is TRBV2, the J gene TRBJ2-1; 14 bases map to TRBD2. Per the germline V gene, CDR1 is SNHLY and CDR2 is FYNNEI. The CDR3 has 15 amino acids. The V segment lost 6 bases and the J segment 6 bases; nucleotides outside the gene matches: 4.

J is TRBJ2-5 and V is TRBV18; TRBD2 agrees at 13 bases. The CDR3 contains 16 residues. The germline CDR1 and CDR2 sequences are KGHSH and LQKENI. V shed 4 bases and J 4 bases; nucleotides not matched to a gene: 6. CDR3 sequence: CASSLGTSGVGETQYF. CDR3 bases: TGTGCCAGCTCACTCGGGACTAGCGGGGTCGGAGAGACCCAGTACTTC. Full variable domain (missing parts from reference TRBV18 and TRBJ2-5): NAGVMQNPRHLVRRRGQEARLRCSPMKGHSHVYWYRQLPEEGLKFMVYLQKENIIDESGMPKERFSAEFPKEGPSILRIQQVVRGDSAAYFCASSLGTSGVGETQYFGPGTRLLVL.

This sequence joins TRBV7-9 and TRBJ1-6; TRBD1 matches at 8 bases. Germline V gene sequence: CDR1 SEHNR, CDR2 FQNEAQ (reference sequence). Trimming at V came to 4 bases and at J to 5 bases, leaving 4 bases not matched to a gene. The CDR3 spans 15 residues. The CDR3 DNA reads TGTGCCAGCAGCTGGACAGGGATCCATAATTCACCCCTCCACTTT. Protein: CASSWTGIHNSPLHF.